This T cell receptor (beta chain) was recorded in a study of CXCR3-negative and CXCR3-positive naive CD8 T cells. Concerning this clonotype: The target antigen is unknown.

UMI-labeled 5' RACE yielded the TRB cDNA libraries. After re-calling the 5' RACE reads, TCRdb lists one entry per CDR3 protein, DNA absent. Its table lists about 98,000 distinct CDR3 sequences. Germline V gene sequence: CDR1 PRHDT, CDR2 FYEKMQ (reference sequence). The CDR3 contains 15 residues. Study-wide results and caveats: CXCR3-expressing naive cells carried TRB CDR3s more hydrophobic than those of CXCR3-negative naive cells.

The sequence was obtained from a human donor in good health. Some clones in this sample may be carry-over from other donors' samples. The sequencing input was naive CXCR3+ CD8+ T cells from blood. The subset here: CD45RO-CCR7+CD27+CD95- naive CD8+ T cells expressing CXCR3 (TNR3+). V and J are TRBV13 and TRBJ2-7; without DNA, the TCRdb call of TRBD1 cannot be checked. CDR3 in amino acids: CASSPVRGANYEQYF.